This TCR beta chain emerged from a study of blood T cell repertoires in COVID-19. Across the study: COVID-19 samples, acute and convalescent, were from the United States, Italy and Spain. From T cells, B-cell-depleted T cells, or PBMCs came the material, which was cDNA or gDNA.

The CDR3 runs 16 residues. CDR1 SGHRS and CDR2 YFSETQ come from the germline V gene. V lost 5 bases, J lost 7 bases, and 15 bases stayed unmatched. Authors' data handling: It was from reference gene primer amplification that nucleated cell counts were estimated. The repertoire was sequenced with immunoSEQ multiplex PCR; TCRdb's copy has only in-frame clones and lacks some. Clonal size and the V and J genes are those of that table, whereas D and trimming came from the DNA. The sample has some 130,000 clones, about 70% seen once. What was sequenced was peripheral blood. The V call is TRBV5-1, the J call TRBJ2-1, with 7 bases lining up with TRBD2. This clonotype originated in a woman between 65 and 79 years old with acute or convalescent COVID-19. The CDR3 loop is CASRREASGHRNEQFF. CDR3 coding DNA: TGCGCCAGCAGACGGGAGGCTAGCGGCCACAGAAATGAGCAGTTCTTC.